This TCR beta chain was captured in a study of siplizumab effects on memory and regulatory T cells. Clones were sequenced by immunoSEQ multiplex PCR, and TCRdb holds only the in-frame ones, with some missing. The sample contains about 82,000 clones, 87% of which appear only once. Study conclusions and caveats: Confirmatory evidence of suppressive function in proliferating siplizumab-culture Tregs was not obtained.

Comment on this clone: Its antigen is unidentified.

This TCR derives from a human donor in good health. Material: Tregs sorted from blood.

The CDR3 coding sequence is TGCGCCAGCAGCTTGAGAACAGGGGCCACTACAGATACGCAGTATTTT. Its protein product is CASSLRTGATTDTQYF. The rearrangement links TRBV5-1 to TRBJ2-3; 7 bases are a match to TRBD1. Germline lookup yields CDR1 SGHRS and CDR2 YFSETQ. The CDR3 extends over 16 amino acids. The trim removed 1 base at V and 3 bases at J, leaving 8 bases unmatched.